This TCR beta chain came from a study of cytomegalovirus exposure and HLA in healthy donors. At the level of the study: Samples from HLA-typed donors yielded approximately 80 million unique TCRs in an early data release. Study observations and caveats: Accurate prediction of most subjects' HLA-A and HLA-B alleles from TCR beta sequences was reported. Owing to their indistinguishability, certain V segments, notably TRBV6-2 and TRBV6-3, were excluded.

The PCR ran on 60 Vbeta and 13 Jbeta primers. Assay used: immunoSEQ multiplex PCR; TCRdb lists only in-frame clones, some missing. This repertoire shows 110,000 to 150,000 clones, roughly 75% found once; its top ten account for around 7%. Regarding this clone: Its matching antigen is unknown.

The germline gives CDR1 LNHNV, CDR2 YYDKDF (reference sequence). Trimming removed 1 base at V and 3 bases at J, with 10 bases between. The CDR3 spans 15 residues. This clonotype was obtained from a middle-aged man in good health and CMV-seropositive. Sequenced material: PBMCs. The rearrangement uses TRBV15 and TRBJ1-5; D is ambiguous. CDR3: CATSRGPQVNQPQHF. The CDR3, as DNA: TGTGCCACCAGCAGAGGTCCCCAGGTCAATCAGCCCCAGCATTTT. The full variable domain, with the rest looked up from reference TRBV15 and TRBJ1-5, is DAMVIQNPRYQVTQFGKPVTLSCSQTLNHNVMYWYQQKSSQAPKLLFHYYDKDFNNEADTPDNFQSRRPNTSFCFLDIRSPGLGDTAMYLCATSRGPQVNQPQHFGDGTRLSIL.